This entry is about one T cell receptor (beta chain). The germline CDR1 and CDR2 sequences are SNHLY and FYNNEI. The CDR3 loop spans 12 amino acids. V was shortened by 5 bases and J by 7 bases, with 8 bases between the two germline ends. The data derive from a study of cytotoxic CD8 clonotypes in ibrutinib-treated CLL. The data were produced by immunoSEQ multiplex PCR, yet TCRdb's version contains in-frame clones alone and is incomplete. The sample gives 13,000 to 15,000 clones, 50% to 75% of which show up once; roughly two fifths is in the top ten. The source is a human donor with chronic lymphocytic leukemia. The chain has TRBV2 and TRBJ2-2; possibly TRBD2 for D (5 bases). The sample was PBMCs, taken before ibrutinib treatment. CDR3 nucleotide sequence: TGTGCCAGCAGTTACAGCGGCGGGGAGCTGTTTTTT. This codes for CASSYSGGELFF.